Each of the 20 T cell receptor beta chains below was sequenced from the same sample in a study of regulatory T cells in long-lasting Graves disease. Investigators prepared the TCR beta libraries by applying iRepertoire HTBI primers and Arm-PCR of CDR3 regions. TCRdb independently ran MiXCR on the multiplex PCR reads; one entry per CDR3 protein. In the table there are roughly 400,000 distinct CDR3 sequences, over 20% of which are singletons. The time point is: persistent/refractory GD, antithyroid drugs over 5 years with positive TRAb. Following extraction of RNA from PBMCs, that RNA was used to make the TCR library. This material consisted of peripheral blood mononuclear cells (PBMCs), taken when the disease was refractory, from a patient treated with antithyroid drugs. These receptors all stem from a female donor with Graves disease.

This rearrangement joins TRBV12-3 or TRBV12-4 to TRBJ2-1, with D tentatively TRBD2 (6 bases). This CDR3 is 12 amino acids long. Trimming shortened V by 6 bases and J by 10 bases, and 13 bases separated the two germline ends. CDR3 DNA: TGTGCCAGCAGCCTGACTAGACAAGAGCAGTTCTTC. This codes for CASSLTRQEQFF.

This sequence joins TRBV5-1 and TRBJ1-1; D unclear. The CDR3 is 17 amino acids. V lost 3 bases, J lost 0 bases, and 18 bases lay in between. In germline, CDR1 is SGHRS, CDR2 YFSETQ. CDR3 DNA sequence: TGCGCCAGCAGCTCTTCCCGGGCTGACACGATGAACACTGAAGCTTTCTTT. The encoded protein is CASSSSRADTMNTEAFF.

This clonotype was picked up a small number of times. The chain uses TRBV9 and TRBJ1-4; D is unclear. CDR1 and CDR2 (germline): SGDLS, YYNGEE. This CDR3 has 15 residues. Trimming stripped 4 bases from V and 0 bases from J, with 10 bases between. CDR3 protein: CASSFEQTTNEKLFF. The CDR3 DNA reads TGTGCCAGCAGCTTCGAACAGACAACTAATGAAAAACTGTTTTTT.

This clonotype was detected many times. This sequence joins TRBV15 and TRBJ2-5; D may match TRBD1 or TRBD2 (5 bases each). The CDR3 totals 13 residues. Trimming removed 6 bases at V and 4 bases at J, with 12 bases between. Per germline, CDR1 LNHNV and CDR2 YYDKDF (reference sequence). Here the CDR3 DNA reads TGTGCCACCAGTGGACGGGGCGGAGAGACCCAGTACTTC. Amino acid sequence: CATSGRGGETQYF.

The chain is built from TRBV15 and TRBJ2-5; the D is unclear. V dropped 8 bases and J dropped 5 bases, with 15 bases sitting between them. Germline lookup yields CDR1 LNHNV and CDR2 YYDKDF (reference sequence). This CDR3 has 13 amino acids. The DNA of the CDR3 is TGTGCCACCTCCATTTTCCTTGGGGAGACCCAGTACTTC. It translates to CATSIFLGETQYF.

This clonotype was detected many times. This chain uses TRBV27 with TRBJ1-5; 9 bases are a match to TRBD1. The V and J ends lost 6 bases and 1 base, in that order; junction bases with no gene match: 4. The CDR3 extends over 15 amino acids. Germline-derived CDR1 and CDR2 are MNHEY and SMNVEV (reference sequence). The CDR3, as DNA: TGTGCCAGCAGCGGGACAGGGTGGAGCAATCAGCCCCAGCATTTT. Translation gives CASSGTGWSNQPQHF.

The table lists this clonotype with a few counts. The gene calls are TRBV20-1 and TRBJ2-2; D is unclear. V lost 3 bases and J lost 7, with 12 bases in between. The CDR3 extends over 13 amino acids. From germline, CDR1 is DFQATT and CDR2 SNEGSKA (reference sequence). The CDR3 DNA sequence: TGCAGTGCTAGTTCAGTCTTTATCGGGGAGCTGTTTTTT. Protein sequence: CSASSVFIGELFF.

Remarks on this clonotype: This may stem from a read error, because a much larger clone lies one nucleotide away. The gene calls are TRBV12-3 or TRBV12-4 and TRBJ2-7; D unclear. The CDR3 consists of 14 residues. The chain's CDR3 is CASSFISSTYGQYF. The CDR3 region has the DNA TGTGCCAGCAGTTTCATTTCCTCTACCTACGGGCAGTACTTC.

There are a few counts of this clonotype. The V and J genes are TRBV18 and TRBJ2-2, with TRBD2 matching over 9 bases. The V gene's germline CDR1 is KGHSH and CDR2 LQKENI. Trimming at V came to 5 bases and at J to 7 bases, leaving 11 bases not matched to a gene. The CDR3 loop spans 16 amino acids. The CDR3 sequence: CASSSFSGSSDGELFF. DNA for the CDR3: TGTGCCAGCTCATCATTTAGCGGGAGCAGTGACGGGGAGCTGTTTTTT.

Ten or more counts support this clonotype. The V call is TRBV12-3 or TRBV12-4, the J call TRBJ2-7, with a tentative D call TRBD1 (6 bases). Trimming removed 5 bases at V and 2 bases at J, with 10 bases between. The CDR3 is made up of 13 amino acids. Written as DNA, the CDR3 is TGTGCCAGCAGTCGGACAGTAGCCTACGAGCAGTACTTC. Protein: CASSRTVAYEQYF.

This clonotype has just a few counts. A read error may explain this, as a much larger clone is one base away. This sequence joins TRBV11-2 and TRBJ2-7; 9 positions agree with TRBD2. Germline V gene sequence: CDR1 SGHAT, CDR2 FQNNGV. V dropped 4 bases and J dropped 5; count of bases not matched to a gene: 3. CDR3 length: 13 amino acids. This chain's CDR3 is CASSSRTSDEQYF. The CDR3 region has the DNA TGTGCCAGCAGCTCAAGGACTAGCGACGAGCAGTACTTC.

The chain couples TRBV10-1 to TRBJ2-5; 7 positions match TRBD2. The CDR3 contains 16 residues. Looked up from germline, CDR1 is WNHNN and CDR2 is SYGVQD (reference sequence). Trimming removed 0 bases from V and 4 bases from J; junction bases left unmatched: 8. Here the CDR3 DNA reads TGCGCCAGCAGTGAGTCGCCTCTCGCGGGAGTAGAGACCCAGTACTTC. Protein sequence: CASSESPLAGVETQYF.

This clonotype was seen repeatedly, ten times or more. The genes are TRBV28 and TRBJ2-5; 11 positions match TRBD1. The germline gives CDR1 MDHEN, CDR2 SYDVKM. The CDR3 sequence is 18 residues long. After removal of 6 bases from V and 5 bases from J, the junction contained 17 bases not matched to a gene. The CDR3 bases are TGTGCCAGCAGCCTAACCGGGACAGGGGGGACTAGACGCGAGACCCAGTACTTC. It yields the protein CASSLTGTGGTRRETQYF.

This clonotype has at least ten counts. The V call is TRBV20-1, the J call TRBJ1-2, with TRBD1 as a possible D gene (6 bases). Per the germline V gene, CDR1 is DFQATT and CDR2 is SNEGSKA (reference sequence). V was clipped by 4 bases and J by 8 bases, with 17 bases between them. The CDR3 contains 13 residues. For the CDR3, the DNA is TGCAGTGCTATGAATAGCAGGGGCGAGGGCTACACCTTC. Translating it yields CSAMNSRGEGYTF.

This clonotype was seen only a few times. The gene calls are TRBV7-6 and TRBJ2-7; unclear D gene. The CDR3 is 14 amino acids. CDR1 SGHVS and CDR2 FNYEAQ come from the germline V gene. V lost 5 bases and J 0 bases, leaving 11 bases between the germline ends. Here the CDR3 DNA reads TGTGCCAGCAGCCCCCAAGAAATCTCCTACGAGCAGTACTTC. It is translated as CASSPQEISYEQYF. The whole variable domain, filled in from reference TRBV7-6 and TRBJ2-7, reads GAGVSQSPRYKVTKRGQDVALRCDPISGHVSLYWYRQALGQGPEFLTYFNYEAQQDKSGLPNDRFSAERPEGSISTLTIQRTEQRDSAMYRCASSPQEISYEQYFGPGTRLTVT.

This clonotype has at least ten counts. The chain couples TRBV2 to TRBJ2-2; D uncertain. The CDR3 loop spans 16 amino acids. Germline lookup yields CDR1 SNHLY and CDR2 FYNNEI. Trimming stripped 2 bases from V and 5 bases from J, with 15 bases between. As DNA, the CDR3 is TGTGCCAGCAGTGAATATGAGGATAGAGGAACCGGGGAGCTGTTTTTT. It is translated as CASSEYEDRGTGELFF.

CDR3 protein: CASSLAIAGVVEQYF. The CDR3 coding sequence is TGTGCCAGCAGCTTAGCAATAGCGGGAGTTGTCGAGCAGTACTTC. The chain carries TRBV7-9 and TRBJ2-7, with 9 positions matching TRBD2. This CDR3 has 15 residues. From germline, CDR1 is SEHNR and CDR2 FQNEAQ (reference sequence). Trimming cost V 0 bases and J 6 bases; bases outside gene matches: 6.

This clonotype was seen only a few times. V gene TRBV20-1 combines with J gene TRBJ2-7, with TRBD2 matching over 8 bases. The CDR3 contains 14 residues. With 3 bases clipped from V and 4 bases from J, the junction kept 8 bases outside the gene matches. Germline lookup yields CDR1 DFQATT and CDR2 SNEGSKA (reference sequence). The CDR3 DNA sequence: TGCAGTGCTAGCGCCCTAGCGGGTCTTTACGAGCAGTACTTC. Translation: CSASALAGLYEQYF.

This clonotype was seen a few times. The CDR3 DNA follows: TGTGCCATAAAGGGACCGGACTCTGGAAACACCATATATTTT. It codes for CAIKGPDSGNTIYF. The chain links TRBV2 to TRBJ1-3, with D possibly matching TRBD1 (5 bases). V was shortened by 10 bases and J by 0 bases, with 13 bases between the two germline ends. Germline CDR1 is SNHLY and CDR2 is FYNNEI. The CDR3 loop spans 14 amino acids.

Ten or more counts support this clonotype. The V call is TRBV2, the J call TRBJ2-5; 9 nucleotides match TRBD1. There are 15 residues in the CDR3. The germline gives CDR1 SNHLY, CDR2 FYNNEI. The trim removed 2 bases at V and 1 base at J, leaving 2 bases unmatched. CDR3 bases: TGTGCCAGCAGTGAACAGGGACAGGGCCAAGAGACCCAGTACTTC. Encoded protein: CASSEQGQGQETQYF.